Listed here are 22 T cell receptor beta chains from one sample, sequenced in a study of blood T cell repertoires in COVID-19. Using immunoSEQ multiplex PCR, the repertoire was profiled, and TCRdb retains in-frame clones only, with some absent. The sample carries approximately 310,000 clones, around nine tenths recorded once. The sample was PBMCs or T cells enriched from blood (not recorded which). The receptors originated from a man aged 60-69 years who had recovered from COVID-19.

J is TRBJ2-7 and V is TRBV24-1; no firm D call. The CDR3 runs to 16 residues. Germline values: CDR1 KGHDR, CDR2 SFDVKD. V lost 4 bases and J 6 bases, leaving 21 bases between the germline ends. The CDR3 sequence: CATSDPRSSAALEQYF. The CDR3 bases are TGTGCCACCAGTGACCCCCGGTCCTCCGCCGCCCTCGAGCAGTACTTC.

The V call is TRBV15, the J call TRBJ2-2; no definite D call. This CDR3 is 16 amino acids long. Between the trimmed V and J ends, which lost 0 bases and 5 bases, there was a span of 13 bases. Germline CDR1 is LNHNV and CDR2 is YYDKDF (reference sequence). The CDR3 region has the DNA TGTGCCACCAGCAGAGATGGGCAGACCCAGACCGGGGAGCTGTTTTTT. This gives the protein CATSRDGQTQTGELFF.

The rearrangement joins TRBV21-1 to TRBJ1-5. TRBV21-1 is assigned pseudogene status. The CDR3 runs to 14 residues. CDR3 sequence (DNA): TGTGCCAGCAGCAAAGGGTCCGGGGGACAGCCCCAGCATTTT. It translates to CASSKGSGGQPQHF.

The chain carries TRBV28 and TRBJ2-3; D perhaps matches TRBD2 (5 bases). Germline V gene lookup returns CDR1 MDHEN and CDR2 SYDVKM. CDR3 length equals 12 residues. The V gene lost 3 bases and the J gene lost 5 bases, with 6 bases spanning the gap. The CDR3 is CASSLRVDTQYF. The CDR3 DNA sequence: TGTGCCAGCAGTTTGAGGGTAGATACGCAGTATTTT.

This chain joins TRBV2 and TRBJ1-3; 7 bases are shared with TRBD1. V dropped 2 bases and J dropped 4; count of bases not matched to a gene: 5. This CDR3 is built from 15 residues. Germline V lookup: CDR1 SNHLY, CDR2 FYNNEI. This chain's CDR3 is CASSEPTGSGNTIYF. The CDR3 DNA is TGTGCCAGCAGTGAACCGACAGGGTCGGGAAACACCATATATTTT. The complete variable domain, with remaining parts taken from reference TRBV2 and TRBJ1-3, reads EPEVTQTPSHQVTQMGQEVILRCVPISNHLYFYWYRQILGQKVEFLVSFYNNEISEKSEIFDDQFSVERPDGSNFTLKIRSTKLEDSAMYFCASSEPTGSGNTIYFGEGSWLTVV.

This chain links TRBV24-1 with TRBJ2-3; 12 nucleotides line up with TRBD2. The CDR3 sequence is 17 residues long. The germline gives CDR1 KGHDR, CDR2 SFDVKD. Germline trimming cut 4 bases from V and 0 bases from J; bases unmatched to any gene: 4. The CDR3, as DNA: TGTGCCACCAGTGACCGGACTAGCGGGACGAGCACAGATACGCAGTATTTT. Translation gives CATSDRTSGTSTDTQYF.

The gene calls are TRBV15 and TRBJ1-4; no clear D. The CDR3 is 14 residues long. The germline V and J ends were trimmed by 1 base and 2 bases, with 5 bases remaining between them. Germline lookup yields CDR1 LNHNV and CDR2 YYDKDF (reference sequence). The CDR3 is CATSRGTTNEKLFF. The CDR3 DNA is TGTGCCACCAGCAGAGGGACTACTAATGAAAAACTGTTTTTT.

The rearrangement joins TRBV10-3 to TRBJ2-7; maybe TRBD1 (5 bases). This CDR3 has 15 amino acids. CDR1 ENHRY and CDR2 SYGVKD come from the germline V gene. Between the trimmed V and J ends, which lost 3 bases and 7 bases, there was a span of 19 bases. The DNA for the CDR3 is TGTGCCATCAGTGATATGACACAGGCTCAGGATGAGCAGTACTTC. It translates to CAISDMTQAQDEQYF.

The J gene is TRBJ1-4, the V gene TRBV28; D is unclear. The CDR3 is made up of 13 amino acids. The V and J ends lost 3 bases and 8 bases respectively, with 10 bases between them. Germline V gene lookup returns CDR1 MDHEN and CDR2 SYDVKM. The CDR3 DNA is TGTGCCAGCAGTTTTTCAAACAAAGAAAAACTGTTTTTT. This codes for CASSFSNKEKLFF.

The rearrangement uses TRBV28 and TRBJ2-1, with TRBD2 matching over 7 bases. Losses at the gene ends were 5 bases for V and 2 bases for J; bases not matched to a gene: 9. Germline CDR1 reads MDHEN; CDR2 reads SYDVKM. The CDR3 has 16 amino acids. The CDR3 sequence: CASSPMTSPPYNEQFF. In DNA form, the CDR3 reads TGTGCCAGCAGTCCAATGACTAGCCCTCCCTACAATGAGCAGTTCTTC.

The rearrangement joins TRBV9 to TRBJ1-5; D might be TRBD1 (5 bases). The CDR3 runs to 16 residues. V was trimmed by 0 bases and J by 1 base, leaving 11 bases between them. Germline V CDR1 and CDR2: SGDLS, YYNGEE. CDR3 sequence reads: CASSVGGGSSNQPQHF. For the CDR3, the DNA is TGTGCCAGCAGCGTAGGGGGGGGATCGAGCAATCAGCCCCAGCATTTT.

The CDR3 protein is CASSLIGTSRVNEQFF. The CDR3 DNA sequence: TGTGCCAGCAGCTTAATAGGGACTAGCCGTGTCAATGAGCAGTTCTTC. This sequence joins TRBV11-2 and TRBJ2-1; 9 nucleotides match TRBD2. CDR1 and CDR2 (germline): SGHAT, FQNNGV. The CDR3 sequence is 16 residues long. The V and J ends lost 2 bases and 6 bases, in that order; junction bases with no gene match: 8.

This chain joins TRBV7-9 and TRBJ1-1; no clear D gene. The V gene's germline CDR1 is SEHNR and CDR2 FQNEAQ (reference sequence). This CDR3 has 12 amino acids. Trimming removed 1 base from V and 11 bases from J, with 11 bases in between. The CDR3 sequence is CASSLEGVGAFF. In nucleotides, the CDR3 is TGTGCCAGCAGCTTAGAGGGAGTCGGGGCTTTCTTT.

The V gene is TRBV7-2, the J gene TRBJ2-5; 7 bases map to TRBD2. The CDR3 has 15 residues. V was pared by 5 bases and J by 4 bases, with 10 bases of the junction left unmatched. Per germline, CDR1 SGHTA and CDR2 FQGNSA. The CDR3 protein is CASSRQSGGGETQYF. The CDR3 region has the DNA TGTGCCAGCAGCAGACAATCGGGCGGGGGAGAGACCCAGTACTTC.

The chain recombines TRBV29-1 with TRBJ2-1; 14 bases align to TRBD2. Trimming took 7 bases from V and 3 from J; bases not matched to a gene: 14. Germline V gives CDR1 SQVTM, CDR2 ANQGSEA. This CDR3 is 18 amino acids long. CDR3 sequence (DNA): TGCAGCGCGTGGACTAGCGGGAGGCGGTTGGGGTTCTACAATGAGCAGTTCTTC. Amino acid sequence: CSAWTSGRRLGFYNEQFF.

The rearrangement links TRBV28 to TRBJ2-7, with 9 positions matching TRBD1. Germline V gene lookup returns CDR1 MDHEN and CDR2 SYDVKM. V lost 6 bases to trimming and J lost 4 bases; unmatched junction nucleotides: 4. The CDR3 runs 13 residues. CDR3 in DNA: TGTGCCAGCAGAAGACAGGGGGGATACGAGCAGTACTTC. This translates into CASRRQGGYEQYF.

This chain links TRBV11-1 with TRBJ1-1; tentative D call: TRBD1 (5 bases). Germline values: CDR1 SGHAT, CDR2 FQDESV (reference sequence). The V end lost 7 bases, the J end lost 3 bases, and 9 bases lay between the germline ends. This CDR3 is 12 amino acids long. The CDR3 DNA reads TGTGCCAGCACCAAGGGGTACACTGAAGCTTTCTTT. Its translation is CASTKGYTEAFF. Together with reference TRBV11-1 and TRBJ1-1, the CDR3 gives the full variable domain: EAEVAQSPRYKITEKSQAVAFWCDPISGHATLYWYRQILGQGPELLVQFQDESVVDDSQLPKDRFSAERLKGVDSTLKIQPAELGDSAMYLCASTKGYTEAFFGQGTRLTVV.

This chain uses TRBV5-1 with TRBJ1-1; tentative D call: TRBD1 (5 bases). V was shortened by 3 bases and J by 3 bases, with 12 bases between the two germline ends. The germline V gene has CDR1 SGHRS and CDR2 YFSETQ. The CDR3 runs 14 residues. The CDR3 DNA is TGCGCCAGCAGCTCGCAGGGAGGTGACACTGAAGCTTTCTTT. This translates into CASSSQGGDTEAFF.

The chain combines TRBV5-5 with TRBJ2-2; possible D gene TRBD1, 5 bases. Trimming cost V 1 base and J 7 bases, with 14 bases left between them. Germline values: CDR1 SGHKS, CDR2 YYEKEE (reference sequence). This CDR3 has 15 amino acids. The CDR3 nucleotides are TGTGCCAGCAGCTTGCTAGGGGTCGAACACGGGGAGCTGTTTTTT. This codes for CASSLLGVEHGELFF.

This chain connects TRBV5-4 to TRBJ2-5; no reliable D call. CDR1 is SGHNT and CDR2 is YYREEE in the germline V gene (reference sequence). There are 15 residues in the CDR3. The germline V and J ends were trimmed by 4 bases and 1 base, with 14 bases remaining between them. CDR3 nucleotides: TGTGCCAGCAGCCGGCCTAGGATAGTCCAAGAGACCCAGTACTTC. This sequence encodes CASSRPRIVQETQYF.

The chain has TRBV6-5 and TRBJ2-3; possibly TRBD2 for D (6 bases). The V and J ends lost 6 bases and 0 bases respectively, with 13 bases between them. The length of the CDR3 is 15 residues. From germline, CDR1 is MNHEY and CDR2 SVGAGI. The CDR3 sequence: CASRGIGRSTDTQYF. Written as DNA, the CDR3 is TGTGCCAGCAGGGGGATAGGGAGGAGCACAGATACGCAGTATTTT.

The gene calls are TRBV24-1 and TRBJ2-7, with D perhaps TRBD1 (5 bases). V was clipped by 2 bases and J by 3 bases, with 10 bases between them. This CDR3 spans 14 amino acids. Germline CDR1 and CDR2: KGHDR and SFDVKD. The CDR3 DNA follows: TGTGCCACCAGTGATTCCGACAGTCGCTACGAGCAGTACTTC. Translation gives CATSDSDSRYEQYF.